Following are 10 T cell receptor beta chains from one sample sequenced in a study of blood T cell repertoires in COVID-19. TCRdb keeps only in-frame clones here, not all; method: immunoSEQ multiplex PCR. Among tens of thousands of clones listed, approximately 87% were seen once. The sequencing input was peripheral blood. These receptors originate from a human donor in a cohort sampled during active COVID-19.

This chain joins TRBV19 and TRBJ2-2; weak D call: TRBD2 (5 bases). Germline V CDR1 and CDR2: LNHDA, SQIVND (reference sequence). V was shortened by 8 bases and J by 4 bases, with 20 bases between the two germline ends. The CDR3 loop spans 16 amino acids. CDR3 protein: CASSASRRASTGELFF. For the CDR3, the DNA is TGTGCCAGTTCGGCTAGCCGTCGGGCGAGCACCGGGGAGCTGTTTTTT.

The CDR3 coding sequence is TGTGCCATCAGTGGGGCCAGGGGGTGGGAGCAGTACTTC. As protein: CAISGARGWEQYF. The V and J genes are TRBV10-3 and TRBJ2-7; 7 bases align to TRBD1. CDR1 is ENHRY and CDR2 is SYGVKD in the germline V gene. This CDR3 has 13 amino acids. V lost 4 bases and J lost 7; bases outside the gene matches: 7.

This chain links TRBV24-1 with TRBJ1-3; tentative D call: TRBD1 (6 bases). This CDR3 has 18 residues. In germline, CDR1 is KGHDR, CDR2 SFDVKD. The V and J ends lost 7 bases and 0 bases respectively, with 21 bases between them. DNA for the CDR3: TGTGCCACCAGCGGAAAGAAGGACAGCGACCGCTCTGGAAACACCATATATTTT. This codes for CATSGKKDSDRSGNTIYF.

A single count supports this clone. The chain employs TRBV9 and TRBJ1-2; a weak D match, TRBD1 (5 bases). V lost 0 bases, J lost 0 bases, and 6 bases lay in between. Germline values: CDR1 SGDLS, CDR2 YYNGEE. The CDR3 covers 14 residues. The chain's CDR3 is CASSVGGANYGYTF. CDR3 sequence (DNA): TGTGCCAGCAGCGTAGGGGGGGCTAACTATGGCTACACCTTC. Filled out from reference TRBV9 and TRBJ1-2, the complete variable domain reads DSGVTQTPKHLITATGQRVTLRCSPRSGDLSVYWYQQSLDQGLQFLIQYYNGEERAKGNILERFSAQQFPDLHSELNLSSLELGDSALYFCASSVGGANYGYTFGSGTRLTVV.

In this sample, this clone turned up once. The rearrangement links TRBV6-5 to TRBJ2-5, with 9 bases matching TRBD2. The CDR3 has 14 residues. Germline CDR1 reads MNHEY; CDR2 reads SVGAGI. V shed 7 bases, J shed 1 base, and the junction held 4 bases outside the gene matches. The CDR3 DNA is TGTGCCAGCAATCAGCGGGGGGTCCAAGAGACCCAGTACTTC. Translated, it gives CASNQRGVQETQYF.

The chain carries TRBV12-3 or TRBV12-4 and TRBJ1-4; D may be TRBD1 (5 bases). This CDR3 has 13 amino acids. The V end was cut by 7 bases, the J end by 5 bases, with 11 bases between. The CDR3 region is CASKRQGNEKLFF. In nucleotides, the CDR3 is TGTGCCAGCAAAAGGCAGGGAAATGAAAAACTGTTTTTT.

The table lists this clone with a few counts. The chain combines TRBV18 with TRBJ2-2, with D possibly being TRBD1 (5 bases). The CDR3 length is 14 residues. Trimming removed 5 bases at V and 1 base at J, with 8 bases between. The germline V gene has CDR1 KGHSH and CDR2 LQKENI. CDR3: CASSITGNTGELFF. The CDR3 DNA reads TGTGCCAGCTCAATCACAGGGAACACCGGGGAGCTGTTTTTT.

The chain uses TRBV5-1 and TRBJ2-7; D may be TRBD1 (6 bases). The germline CDR1 and CDR2 sequences are SGHRS and YFSETQ. This CDR3 is 15 amino acids long. V gave up 4 bases and J gave up 0 bases, with 14 bases separating them. CDR3 protein: CASSKDRLSSYEQYF. The CDR3 DNA reads TGCGCCAGCAGCAAAGACAGGTTGAGCTCCTACGAGCAGTACTTC.

This chain connects TRBV7-6 to TRBJ2-2; tentatively, D is TRBD1 (5 bases). The CDR3 contains 14 residues. The ends were cut back, 0 bases at V and 8 bases at J, with 10 bases in the middle. The germline CDR1 and CDR2 sequences are SGHVS and FNYEAQ. The CDR3 coding sequence is TGTGCCAGCAGCTTAGCGGCAGGGTCAGGGGAGCTGTTTTTT. It encodes CASSLAAGSGELFF.

This clone was found once. V gene TRBV11-2 combines with J gene TRBJ2-7; 8 bases line up with TRBD1. Germline CDR1 is SGHAT and CDR2 is FQNNGV. The CDR3 length is 15 residues. V was clipped by 2 bases and J by 3 bases; unmatched bases: 6. The CDR3 spells CASSLQGARVYEQYF. The CDR3, as DNA: TGTGCCAGCAGCTTACAGGGGGCCCGTGTCTACGAGCAGTACTTC.